Each of the 31 T cell receptor beta chains below was sequenced from the same sample in a study of blood T cell repertoires in COVID-19. Profiling relied on immunoSEQ multiplex PCR, and the TCRdb table lists in-frame clones only, not all of them. The profile covers 250,000 to 300,000 clones, with roughly 88% appearing a single time and 0.75% to 1% taken by the ten largest. Sequencing was performed on PBMCs or T cells enriched from blood (not recorded which). Receptors originate from a young woman who had recovered from COVID-19.

V usage is TRBV20-1 and J usage is TRBJ2-2; D is uncertain. Germline assignment: CDR1 DFQATT and CDR2 SNEGSKA (reference sequence). V was cut by 0 bases and J by 12 bases, with 8 bases left in between. The CDR3 contains 11 residues. The CDR3 protein is CSARDFEKLFF. The CDR3 DNA reads as TGCAGTGCTAGAGATTTCGAGAAGCTGTTTTTT.

The chain couples TRBV7-3 to TRBJ2-1; 11 bases map to TRBD1. Per the germline V gene, CDR1 is SGHTA and CDR2 is FQGTGA. The V gene end was trimmed by 6 bases and the J gene end by 10 bases; junction bases not matched to a gene: 11. The length of the CDR3 is 15 residues. CDR3: CASSRTGGHAKEQFF. In nucleotides, the CDR3 is TGTGCCAGCAGTCGGACAGGGGGCCACGCTAAGGAGCAGTTCTTC.

The V call is TRBV7-2, the J call TRBJ2-3, with 10 nucleotides matching TRBD2. Germline CDR1 is SGHTA and CDR2 is FQGNSA. V trimming: 4 bases; J trimming: 2 bases; junction bases outside the gene matches: 3. This CDR3 region has 15 residues. CDR3 protein: CASSSLAGVTDTQYF. CDR3 DNA sequence: TGTGCCAGCAGCTCGCTAGCGGGGGTCACAGATACGCAGTATTTT.

The chain uses TRBV19 and TRBJ1-1; D possibly corresponds to TRBD1 (5 bases). CDR1 and CDR2 (germline): LNHDA, SQIVND (reference sequence). The V end was cut by 4 bases, the J end by 2 bases, with 11 bases between. This CDR3 has 14 amino acids. CDR3 amino acids: CASSSLQVNTEAFF. CDR3 in DNA: TGTGCCAGTAGTAGTTTACAGGTTAACACTGAAGCTTTCTTT.

The V gene is TRBV5-4, the J gene TRBJ1-1, with a weak D call TRBD1 (5 bases). This CDR3 contains 13 residues. The germline CDR1 and CDR2 sequences are SGHNT and YYREEE (reference sequence). Trimming took off 4 bases at V and 6 bases at J, with 13 bases between the two ends. CDR3 residues: CASSPDRKAEAFF. The CDR3, as DNA: TGTGCCAGCAGCCCCGACAGAAAGGCTGAAGCTTTCTTT.

V and J are TRBV28 and TRBJ2-5, with 9 bases identical to TRBD2. Trimming at V came to 3 bases and at J to 3 bases, leaving 11 bases not matched to a gene. The CDR3 sequence is 17 residues long. CDR1 MDHEN and CDR2 SYDVKM come from the germline V gene. CDR3 nucleotide sequence: TGTGCCAGCAGTTTCCCGACCCTCGGACTAGCGAAAGAGACCCAGTACTTC. Encoded protein: CASSFPTLGLAKETQYF. Supplemented by reference TRBV28 and TRBJ2-5, the full variable domain reads DVKVTQSSRYLVKRTGEKVFLECVQDMDHENMFWYRQDPGLGLRLIYFSYDVKMKEKGDIPEGYSVSREKKERFSLILESASTNQTSMYLCASSFPTLGLAKETQYFGPGTRLLVL.

The rearrangement links TRBV2 to TRBJ1-4, with TRBD1 identical over 11 bases. This CDR3 has 18 residues. Germline V lookup: CDR1 SNHLY, CDR2 FYNNEI. Unmatched junction bases numbered 12, after V lost 6 bases and J lost 3 bases. The CDR3 protein is CASRPGQGVAAANEKLFF. The CDR3, as DNA: TGTGCCAGCAGACCGGGACAGGGGGTTGCAGCGGCTAATGAAAAACTGTTTTTT.

The genes are TRBV7-9 and TRBJ2-1; perhaps TRBD2 as D (6 bases). V lost 4 bases and J lost 3, with 7 bases in between. Germline CDR1 is SEHNR and CDR2 is FQNEAQ (reference sequence). The CDR3 has 13 residues. Written as DNA, the CDR3 is TGTGCCAGCAGCTGGACTAACTACAATGAGCAGTTCTTC. Translating gives CASSWTNYNEQFF.

The chain carries TRBV5-3 and TRBJ2-7; 7 nucleotides line up with TRBD1. TRBV5-3 is treated as an ORF (open reading frame) with a function not yet certain. This CDR3 region has 15 residues. The junction had 10 bases not matched to a gene; V was cut back by 3 bases and J by 4 bases. The CDR3 DNA follows: TGTGCCAGAAGCTCAACAGGACAGGCGGGTTACGAGCAGTACTTC. It specifies CARSSTGQAGYEQYF.

The genes are TRBV19 and TRBJ2-3; 11 bases fit TRBD2. The length of the CDR3 is 18 residues. Germline assignment: CDR1 LNHDA and CDR2 SQIVND (reference sequence). V was clipped by 3 bases and J by 0 bases; unmatched bases: 8. The CDR3 is CASSMPLAGGISTDTQYF. CDR3 nucleotides: TGTGCCAGTAGTATGCCGCTAGCGGGAGGCATCAGCACAGATACGCAGTATTTT.

The chain combines TRBV28 with TRBJ1-2; 7 positions agree with TRBD1. Per germline, CDR1 MDHEN and CDR2 SYDVKM. The trim removed 5 bases at V and 0 bases at J, leaving 6 bases unmatched. The CDR3 totals 15 residues. In DNA, the CDR3 is TGTGCCAGCAGTCCGGAGGGGACAGCTAACTATGGCTACACCTTC. It specifies CASSPEGTANYGYTF.

V is TRBV9 and J is TRBJ2-6; tentative D call: TRBD1 (5 bases). The CDR3 is 16 amino acids. Germline V gives CDR1 SGDLS, CDR2 YYNGEE. Between the trimmed V and J ends, which lost 2 bases and 1 base, there was a span of 10 bases. In DNA form, the CDR3 reads TGTGCCAGCAGCGTTTACAGGTCTTCTGGGGCCAACGTCCTGACTTTC. Translating gives CASSVYRSSGANVLTF.

V usage is TRBV6-9 and J usage is TRBJ1-2; a weak D match, TRBD1 (6 bases). Germline V gene sequence: CDR1 MNHGY, CDR2 SVAAGI. CDR3 length: 13 amino acids. Trimming shortened V by 9 bases and J by 2 bases, and 13 bases separated the two germline ends. CDR3 loop: CARPEGGNYGYTF. The CDR3 DNA reads as TGTGCCAGACCAGAGGGGGGGAACTATGGCTACACCTTC.

The chain couples TRBV5-4 to TRBJ2-5; maybe TRBD1 (6 bases). From germline, CDR1 is SGHNT and CDR2 YYREEE (reference sequence). The CDR3 sequence is 14 residues long. V was trimmed by 1 base and J by 2 bases, leaving 9 bases between them. The CDR3 sequence is CASSLWGRQETQYF. CDR3 DNA: TGTGCCAGCAGCTTGTGGGGGCGACAAGAGACCCAGTACTTC.

This chain connects TRBV27 to TRBJ1-2, with 9 nucleotides matching TRBD1. This CDR3 region has 16 residues. The V gene's germline CDR1 is MNHEY and CDR2 SMNVEV (reference sequence). The J segment lost 3 bases and the V segment lost 4 bases, leaving 9 bases of the junction unmatched. The CDR3 is CASSSYRGDRDYGYTF. The CDR3 DNA follows: TGTGCCAGCAGTTCATATAGGGGGGACAGGGACTATGGCTACACCTTC.

V and J are TRBV2 and TRBJ2-7; TRBD2 matches 12 bases. From germline, CDR1 is SNHLY and CDR2 FYNNEI. V lost 8 bases to trimming and J lost 5 bases; unmatched junction nucleotides: 4. The CDR3 length is 13 residues. CDR3 residues: CASRLAGDDEQYF. The CDR3 nucleotides are TGTGCCAGCCGACTAGCGGGAGACGACGAGCAGTACTTC.

V gene TRBV28 combines with J gene TRBJ2-7, with 7 nucleotides matching TRBD2. The V and J ends lost 6 bases and 5 bases, in that order; junction bases with no gene match: 16. Germline V gene data show CDR1 as MDHEN and CDR2 as SYDVKM. The CDR3 contains 16 residues. In DNA, the CDR3 is TGTGCCAGCAGGGTAGGGAGGGGCGGGAGTAAGAACGAGCAGTACTTC. Its protein product is CASRVGRGGSKNEQYF.

This chain uses TRBV3-1 (or the pseudogene TRBV3-2) with TRBJ2-1; TRBD2 might be the D (6 bases). Germline V gene sequence: CDR1 LGHDT, CDR2 YNNKEL (reference sequence). Trimming removed 2 bases from V and 8 bases from J, with 19 bases in between. The CDR3 has 16 amino acids. The CDR3 region has the DNA TGTGCCAGCAGCCAAAATATCGGACTACAAAGGGATGAGCAGTTCTTC. This sequence encodes CASSQNIGLQRDEQFF.

The chain recombines TRBV28 with TRBJ1-3; 10 nucleotides agree with TRBD1. The length of the CDR3 is 17 residues. The V and J ends lost 6 bases and 6 bases, in that order; junction bases with no gene match: 14. The germline V gene has CDR1 MDHEN and CDR2 SYDVKM. DNA of the CDR3: TGTGCCAGCAGCCTTTCGGACAGGGGGACGAGTCAAAACACCATATATTTT. It encodes CASSLSDRGTSQNTIYF. Looking up the rest from reference TRBV28 and TRBJ1-3 gives the full variable domain: DVKVTQSSRYLVKRTGEKVFLECVQDMDHENMFWYRQDPGLGLRLIYFSYDVKMKEKGDIPEGYSVSREKKERFSLILESASTNQTSMYLCASSLSDRGTSQNTIYFGEGSWLTVV.

This chain joins TRBV28 and TRBJ1-2; 11 bases match TRBD1. The junction had 12 bases not matched to a gene; V was cut back by 6 bases and J by 6 bases. CDR1 and CDR2 from the germline V gene are MDHEN and SYDVKM. The length of the CDR3 is 16 residues. As DNA, the CDR3 is TGTGCCAGCAGACAGATCCTCCGGGACAGGGGGGATGGCTACACCTTC. As protein: CASRQILRDRGDGYTF.

The rearrangement links TRBV9 to TRBJ2-7, with D possibly matching TRBD1 (5 bases). Trimming removed 0 bases from V and 5 bases from J, with 12 bases in between. CDR1 is SGDLS, CDR2 YYNGEE, per germline. The CDR3 length is 14 residues. As DNA, the CDR3 is TGTGCCAGCAGCGTAGGAGACAGTGTCGACGAGCAGTACTTC. Amino acid sequence: CASSVGDSVDEQYF.

The V call is TRBV18, the J call TRBJ2-7; D is possibly TRBD1 (5 bases). The V end lost 3 bases, the J end lost 3 bases, and 9 bases lay between the germline ends. Germline V gene lookup returns CDR1 KGHSH and CDR2 LQKENI. The CDR3 loop spans 13 amino acids. The CDR3, as DNA: TGTGCCAGCTCACCCCCACAGGACTACGAGCAGTACTTC. Amino acid sequence: CASSPPQDYEQYF.

The rearrangement links TRBV28 to TRBJ2-3, with 8 bases matching TRBD2. The length of the CDR3 is 15 residues. The trim removed 10 bases at V and 4 bases at J, leaving 13 bases unmatched. Germline values: CDR1 MDHEN, CDR2 SYDVKM. The CDR3 here is CAIERGRQASDTQYF. The CDR3 DNA reads TGTGCCATCGAGCGGGGGCGCCAGGCTTCAGATACGCAGTATTTT.

This chain links TRBV11-2 with TRBJ1-1; no firm D call. Germline V CDR1 and CDR2: SGHAT, FQNNGV. CDR3 size: 12 residues. Between the trimmed V and J ends, which lost 3 bases and 8 bases, there was a span of 10 bases. CDR3 coding DNA: TGTGCCAGCAGCTTTATTGAGGAGGAAGCTTTCTTT. Its protein is CASSFIEEEAFF.

This chain joins TRBV9 and TRBJ1-2; 7 bases agree with TRBD1. Germline V gene data show CDR1 as SGDLS and CDR2 as YYNGEE. There are 20 residues in the CDR3. After removal of 2 bases from V and 3 bases from J, the junction contained 22 bases not matched to a gene. As DNA, the CDR3 is TGTGCCAGCAGCGTTCCCCGACCTGACAGGGTTCCTTCGGCGGACTATGGCTACACCTTC. Its protein product is CASSVPRPDRVPSADYGYTF.

The genes are TRBV6-1 and TRBJ1-2; 9 bases fit TRBD1. Germline CDR1 is MNHNS and CDR2 is SASEGT. J was trimmed by 4 bases and V by 2 bases; bases with no gene match: 8. The CDR3 has 16 amino acids. The CDR3 DNA reads as TGTGCCAGCAGTGAAAAGCCTCCGGGACAGGGCTATGGCTACACCTTC. Translation gives CASSEKPPGQGYGYTF.

The chain uses TRBV7-3 and TRBJ1-3, with unresolved D. Trimming cost V 1 base and J 0 bases, with 7 bases left between them. This CDR3 comprises 15 residues. CDR1 and CDR2 from the germline V gene are SGHTA and FQGTGA. CDR3 sequence reads: CASSLMSSSGNTIYF. CDR3 DNA sequence: TGTGCCAGCAGCTTAATGAGTAGCTCTGGAAACACCATATATTTT.

This chain connects TRBV7-2 to TRBJ2-7; TRBD1 is a possible D gene (7 bases). This CDR3 region has 14 residues. Trimming stripped 4 bases from V and 1 base from J, with 11 bases between. The germline V gene has CDR1 SGHTA and CDR2 FQGNSA. CDR3 region: CASSSQGGSYEQYF. The CDR3 DNA follows: TGTGCCAGCAGCTCCCAGGGGGGTTCCTACGAGCAGTACTTC.

V gene TRBV11-3 combines with J gene TRBJ2-3; 14 positions match TRBD2. The CDR3 is made up of 19 amino acids. V was clipped by 4 bases and J by 0 bases; unmatched bases: 9. Germline V gene sequence: CDR1 SGHNT, CDR2 YENEEA. Here the CDR3 DNA reads TGTGCCAGCAGCTCGAAGACTAGCGGGGGGGCTTCTAGCACAGATACGCAGTATTTT. Amino acid sequence: CASSSKTSGGASSTDTQYF.

This chain joins TRBV7-2 and TRBJ2-7; TRBD2 aligns across 13 bases. The CDR3 runs 19 residues. The V and J ends lost 3 bases and 0 bases, in that order; junction bases with no gene match: 11. In germline, CDR1 is SGHTA, CDR2 FQGNSA. CDR3 amino acids: CASSFSPGLAGFFSYEQYF. The DNA for the CDR3 is TGTGCCAGCAGCTTTTCGCCGGGACTAGCGGGGTTTTTCTCCTACGAGCAGTACTTC. Full variable domain (outside the CDR3, taken from reference TRBV7-2 and TRBJ2-7): GAGVSQSPSNKVTEKGKDVELRCDPISGHTALYWYRQSLGQGLEFLIYFQGNSAPDKSGLPSDRFSAERTGGSVSTLTIQRTQQEDSAVYLCASSFSPGLAGFFSYEQYFGPGTRLTVT.

The chain carries TRBV7-6 and TRBJ2-3; 11 nucleotides agree with TRBD1. Germline V lookup: CDR1 SGHVS, CDR2 FNYEAQ. The CDR3 runs to 14 residues. V trimming: 8 bases; J trimming: 1 base; junction bases outside the gene matches: 2. CDR3 sequence (DNA): TGTGCCAGCGGACAGGGGGCCGGCACAGATACGCAGTATTTT. Protein sequence: CASGQGAGTDTQYF.